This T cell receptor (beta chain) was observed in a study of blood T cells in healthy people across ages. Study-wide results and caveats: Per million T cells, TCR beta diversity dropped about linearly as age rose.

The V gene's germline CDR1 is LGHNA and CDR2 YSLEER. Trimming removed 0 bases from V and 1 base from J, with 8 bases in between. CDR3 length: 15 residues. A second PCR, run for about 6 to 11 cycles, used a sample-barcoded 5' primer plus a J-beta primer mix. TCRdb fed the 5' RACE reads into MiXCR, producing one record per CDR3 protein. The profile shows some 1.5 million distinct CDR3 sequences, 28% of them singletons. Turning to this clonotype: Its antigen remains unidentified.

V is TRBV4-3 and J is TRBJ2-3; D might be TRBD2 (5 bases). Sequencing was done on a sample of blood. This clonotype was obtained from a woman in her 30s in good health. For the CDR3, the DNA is TGCGCCAGCAGCCAAGATGAGGGCCGCACAGATACGCAGTATTTT. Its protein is CASSQDEGRTDTQYF.